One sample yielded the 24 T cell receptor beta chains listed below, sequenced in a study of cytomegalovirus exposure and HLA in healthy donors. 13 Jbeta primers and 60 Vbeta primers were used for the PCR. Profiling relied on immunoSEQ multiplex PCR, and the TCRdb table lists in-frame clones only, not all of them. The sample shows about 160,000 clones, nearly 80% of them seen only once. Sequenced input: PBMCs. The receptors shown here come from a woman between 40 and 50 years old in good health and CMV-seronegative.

The CDR3 coding sequence is TGTGCCAGCAGTGGACGGAGCGGGGGGGCCGGATGGGAGCAGTACTTC. The encoded protein is CASSGRSGGAGWEQYF. This chain joins TRBV27 and TRBJ2-7; 10 bases map to TRBD2. Trimming cost V 5 bases and J 7 bases; bases outside gene matches: 14. Germline loops: CDR1 MNHEY, CDR2 SMNVEV (reference sequence). The CDR3 covers 16 residues.

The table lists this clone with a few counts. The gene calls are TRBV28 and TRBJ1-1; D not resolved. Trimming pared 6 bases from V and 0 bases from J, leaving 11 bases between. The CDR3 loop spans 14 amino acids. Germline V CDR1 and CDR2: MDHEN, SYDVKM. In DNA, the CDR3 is TGTGCCAGCAGCACCTTCCCGGTGAACACTGAAGCTTTCTTT. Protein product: CASSTFPVNTEAFF.

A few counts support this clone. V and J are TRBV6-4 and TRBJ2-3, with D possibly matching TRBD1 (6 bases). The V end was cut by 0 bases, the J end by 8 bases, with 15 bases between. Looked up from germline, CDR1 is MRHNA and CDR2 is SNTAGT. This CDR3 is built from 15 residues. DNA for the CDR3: TGTGCCAGCAGTGACTCGGGAAAGGGGGATCCTACGCAGTATTTT. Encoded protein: CASSDSGKGDPTQYF.

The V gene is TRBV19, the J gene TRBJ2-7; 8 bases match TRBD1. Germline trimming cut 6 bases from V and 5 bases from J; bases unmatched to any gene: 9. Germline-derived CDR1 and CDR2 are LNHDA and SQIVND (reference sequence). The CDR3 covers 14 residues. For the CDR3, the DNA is TGTGCCAGTAGCCCAGGACAGGGTATGGACGAGCAGTACTTC. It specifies CASSPGQGMDEQYF.

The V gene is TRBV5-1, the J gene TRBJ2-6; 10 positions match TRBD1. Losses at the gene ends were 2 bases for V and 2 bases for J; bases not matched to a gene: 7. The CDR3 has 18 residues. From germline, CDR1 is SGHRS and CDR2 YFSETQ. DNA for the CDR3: TGCGCCAGCAGCTTCTGGACAGGGGGAGTAACTGGGGCCAACGTCCTGACTTTC. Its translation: CASSFWTGGVTGANVLTF.

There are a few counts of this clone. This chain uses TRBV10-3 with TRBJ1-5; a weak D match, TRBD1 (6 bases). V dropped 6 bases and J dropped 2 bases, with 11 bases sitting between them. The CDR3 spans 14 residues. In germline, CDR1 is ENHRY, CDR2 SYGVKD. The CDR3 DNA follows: TGTGCCATCAGCAACAGGGTTGGCAATCAGCCCCAGCATTTT. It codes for CAISNRVGNQPQHF.

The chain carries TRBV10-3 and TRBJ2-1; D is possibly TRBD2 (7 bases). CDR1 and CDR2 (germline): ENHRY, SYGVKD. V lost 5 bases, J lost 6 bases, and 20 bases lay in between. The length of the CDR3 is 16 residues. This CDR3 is CAISTPRGGAGNEQFF. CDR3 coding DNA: TGTGCCATCAGTACCCCTAGGGGGGGGGCAGGCAATGAGCAGTTCTTC.

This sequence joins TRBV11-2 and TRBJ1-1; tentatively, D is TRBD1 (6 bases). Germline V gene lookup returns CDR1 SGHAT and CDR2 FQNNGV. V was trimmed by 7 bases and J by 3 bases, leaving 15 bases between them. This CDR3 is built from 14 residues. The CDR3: CASNIMTGDTEAFF. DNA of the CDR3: TGTGCCAGCAACATCATGACAGGCGACACTGAAGCTTTCTTT.

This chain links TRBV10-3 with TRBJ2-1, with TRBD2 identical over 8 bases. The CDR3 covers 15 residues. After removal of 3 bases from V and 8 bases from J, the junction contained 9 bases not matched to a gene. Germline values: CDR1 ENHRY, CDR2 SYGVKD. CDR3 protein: CAISDPGLEGHEQFF. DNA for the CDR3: TGTGCCATCAGTGACCCGGGACTAGAAGGCCATGAGCAGTTCTTC.

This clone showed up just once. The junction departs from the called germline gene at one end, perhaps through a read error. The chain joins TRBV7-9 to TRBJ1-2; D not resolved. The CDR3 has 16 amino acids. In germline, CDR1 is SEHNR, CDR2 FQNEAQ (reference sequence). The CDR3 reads CSSSLLSFDNNYGYTF. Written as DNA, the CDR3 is TGTTCCAGCAGCTTACTCTCGTTTGACAATAACTATGGCTACACCTTC.

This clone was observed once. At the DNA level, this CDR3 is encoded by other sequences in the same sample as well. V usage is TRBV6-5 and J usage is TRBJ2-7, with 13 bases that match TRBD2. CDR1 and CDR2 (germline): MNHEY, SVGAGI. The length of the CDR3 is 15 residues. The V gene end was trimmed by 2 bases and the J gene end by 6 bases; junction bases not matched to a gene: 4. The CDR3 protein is CASSYPTSGGAEQYF. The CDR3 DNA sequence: TGTGCCAGCAGTTACCCTACTAGCGGGGGGGCCGAGCAGTACTTC.

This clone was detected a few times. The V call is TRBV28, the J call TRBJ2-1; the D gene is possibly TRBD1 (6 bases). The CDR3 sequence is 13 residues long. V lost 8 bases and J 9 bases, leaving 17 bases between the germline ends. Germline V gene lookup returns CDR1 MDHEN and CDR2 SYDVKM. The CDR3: CASGTGNRIEQFF. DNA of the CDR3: TGTGCCAGCGGTACAGGGAATAGGATTGAGCAGTTCTTC.

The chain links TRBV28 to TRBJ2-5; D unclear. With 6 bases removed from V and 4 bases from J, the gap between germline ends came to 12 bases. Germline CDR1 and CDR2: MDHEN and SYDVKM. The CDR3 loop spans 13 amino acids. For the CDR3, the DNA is TGTGCCAGCAGCGGCGAGGCACGAGAGACCCAGTACTTC. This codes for CASSGEARETQYF.

CDR3 region: CASSPRTANTEAFF. The CDR3 DNA is TGCGCCAGCAGCCCACGGACAGCGAACACTGAAGCTTTCTTT. This chain uses TRBV5-1 with TRBJ1-1, with TRBD1 as a possible D gene (6 bases). Germline assignment: CDR1 SGHRS and CDR2 YFSETQ. Between the trimmed V and J ends, which lost 4 bases and 1 base, there was a span of 11 bases. This CDR3 is 14 amino acids long.

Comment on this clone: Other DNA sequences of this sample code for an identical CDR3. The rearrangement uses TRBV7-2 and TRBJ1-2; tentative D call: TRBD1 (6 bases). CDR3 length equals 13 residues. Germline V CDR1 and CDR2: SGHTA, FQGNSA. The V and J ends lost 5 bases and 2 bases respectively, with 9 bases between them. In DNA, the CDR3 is TGTGCCAGCAGCCCGGACAGAAACTATGGCTACACCTTC. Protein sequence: CASSPDRNYGYTF.

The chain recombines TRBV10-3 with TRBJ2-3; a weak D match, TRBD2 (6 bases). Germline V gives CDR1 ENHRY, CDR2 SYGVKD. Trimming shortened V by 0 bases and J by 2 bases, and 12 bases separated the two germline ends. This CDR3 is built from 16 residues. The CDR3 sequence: CAISESVGGATDTQYF. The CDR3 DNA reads TGTGCCATCAGTGAGTCGGTGGGGGGAGCCACAGATACGCAGTATTTT.

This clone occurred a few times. CDR3 residues: CASSLASGGPPSSSTDTQYF. In nucleotides, the CDR3 is TGCGCCAGCAGCTTGGCTAGCGGGGGCCCCCCCTCCTCTAGCACAGATACGCAGTATTTT. The chain joins TRBV5-1 to TRBJ2-3; TRBD2 matches 10 bases. CDR1 SGHRS and CDR2 YFSETQ come from the germline V gene. The V segment lost 0 bases and the J segment 0 bases; nucleotides outside the gene matches: 13. This CDR3 comprises 20 residues.

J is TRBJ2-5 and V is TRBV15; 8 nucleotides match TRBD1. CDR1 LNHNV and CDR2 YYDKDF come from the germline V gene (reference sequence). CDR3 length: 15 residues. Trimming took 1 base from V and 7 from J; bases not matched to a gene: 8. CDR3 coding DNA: TGTGCCACCAGCAGAGGGGGACAGGCCGTCGGGACCCAGTACTTC. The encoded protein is CATSRGGQAVGTQYF.

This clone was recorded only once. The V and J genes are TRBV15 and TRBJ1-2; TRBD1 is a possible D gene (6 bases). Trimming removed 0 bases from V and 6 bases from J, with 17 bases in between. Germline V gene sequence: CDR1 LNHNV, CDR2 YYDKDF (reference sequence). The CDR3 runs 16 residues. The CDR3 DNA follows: TGTGCCACCAGCAGAGATCTAGGGGGTGGCTCGGATGGCTACACCTTC. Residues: CATSRDLGGGSDGYTF. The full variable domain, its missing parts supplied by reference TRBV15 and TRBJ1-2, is DAMVIQNPRYQVTQFGKPVTLSCSQTLNHNVMYWYQQKSSQAPKLLFHYYDKDFNNEADTPDNFQSRRPNTSFCFLDIRSPGLGDTAMYLCATSRDLGGGSDGYTFGSGTRLTVV.

CDR3 in amino acids: CASSTGQAPTYEQYF. CDR3 DNA: TGTGCCAGCAGCACCGGACAGGCCCCCACCTACGAGCAGTACTTC. The genes are TRBV7-6 and TRBJ2-7; 7 nucleotides match TRBD1. The CDR3 contains 15 residues. The V and J ends lost 5 bases and 2 bases, in that order; junction bases with no gene match: 9. Per germline, CDR1 SGHVS and CDR2 FNYEAQ. The variable domain in full, completed from reference TRBV7-6 and TRBJ2-7, reads GAGVSQSPRYKVTKRGQDVALRCDPISGHVSLYWYRQALGQGPEFLTYFNYEAQQDKSGLPNDRFSAERPEGSISTLTIQRTEQRDSAMYRCASSTGQAPTYEQYFGPGTRLTVT.

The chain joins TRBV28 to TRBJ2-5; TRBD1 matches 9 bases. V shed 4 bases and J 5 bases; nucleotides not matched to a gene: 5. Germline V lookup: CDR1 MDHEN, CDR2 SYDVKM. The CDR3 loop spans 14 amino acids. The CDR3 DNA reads TGTGCCAGCAGTTCCGGGACAGGGCGGGAGACCCAGTACTTC. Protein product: CASSSGTGRETQYF.

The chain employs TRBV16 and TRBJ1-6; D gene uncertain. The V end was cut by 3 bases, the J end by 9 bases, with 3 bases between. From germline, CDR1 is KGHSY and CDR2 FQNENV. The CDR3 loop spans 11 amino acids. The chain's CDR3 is CASSHGSPLHF. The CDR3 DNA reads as TGTGCCAGCAGCCACGGTTCACCCCTCCACTTT.

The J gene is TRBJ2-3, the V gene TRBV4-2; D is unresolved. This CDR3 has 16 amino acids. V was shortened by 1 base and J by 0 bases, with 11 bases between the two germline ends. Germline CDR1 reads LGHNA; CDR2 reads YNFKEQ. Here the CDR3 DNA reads TGTGCCAGCAGCCAAGGAGGTGACCCTAGCACAGATACGCAGTATTTT. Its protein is CASSQGGDPSTDTQYF.

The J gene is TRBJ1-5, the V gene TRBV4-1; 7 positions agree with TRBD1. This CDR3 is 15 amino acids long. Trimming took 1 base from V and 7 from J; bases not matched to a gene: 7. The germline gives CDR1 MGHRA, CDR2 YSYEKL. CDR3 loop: CASSQAGTEGQPQHF. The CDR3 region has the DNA TGCGCCAGCAGCCAAGCTGGGACAGAAGGGCAGCCCCAGCATTTT.